These 17 T cell receptor beta chains were all obtained from the same sample, sequenced in a study of T cells in narcolepsy. TCRdb keeps only in-frame clones here, not all; method: immunoSEQ multiplex PCR. The sample has around 26,000 clones, 55% to 65% seen once. The sequenced sample consisted of memory (CD45RA-) CD4+ T cells from blood. These receptors were obtained from a human donor in good health.

The V call is TRBV2, the J call TRBJ2-5; the D is unclear. This CDR3 contains 12 residues. V was pared by 3 bases and J by 11 bases, with 13 bases between. Germline CDR1 and CDR2: SNHLY and FYNNEI. This CDR3 is CASSDHRIGQYF. Written as DNA, the CDR3 is TGTGCCAGCAGTGACCACCGCATCGGGCAGTACTTC.

V usage is TRBV5-1 and J usage is TRBJ2-5; perhaps TRBD2 as D (6 bases). The ends were cut back, 4 bases at V and 5 bases at J, with 18 bases in the middle. CDR1 and CDR2 from the germline V gene are SGHRS and YFSETQ. There are 15 residues in the CDR3. CDR3: CASSGQGGWGETQYF. Here the CDR3 DNA reads TGCGCCAGCAGCGGCCAAGGAGGGTGGGGGGAGACCCAGTACTTC.

V is TRBV18 and J is TRBJ1-5; D gene ambiguous. Trimming took 5 bases from V and 4 from J, leaving 12 bases between them. Germline values: CDR1 KGHSH, CDR2 LQKENI. The CDR3 runs to 14 residues. CDR3 nucleotides: TGTGCCAGCTCAGCGGGTTCGGCAAATCAGCCCCAGCATTTT. Residues: CASSAGSANQPQHF.

This clone has a handful of counts. The rearrangement joins TRBV27 to TRBJ1-4, with 8 bases identical to TRBD1. The CDR3 length is 15 residues. Germline V lookup: CDR1 MNHEY, CDR2 SMNVEV (reference sequence). Trimming took 5 bases from V and 6 from J; bases not matched to a gene: 8. CDR3 DNA: TGTGCCAGCAGTCCCCTCAGGGGGCGACATGAAAAACTGTTTTTT. The encoded protein is CASSPLRGRHEKLFF.

The chain couples TRBV9 to TRBJ1-3, with TRBD1 as a possible D gene (5 bases). CDR3 length: 15 amino acids. The germline V gene has CDR1 SGDLS and CDR2 YYNGEE. Between the trimmed V and J ends, which lost 6 bases and 3 bases, there was a span of 16 bases. The CDR3 sequence: CASTKDGTVGNTIYF. In DNA, the CDR3 is TGTGCCAGCACGAAGGACGGGACCGTTGGAAACACCATATATTTT.

This clone was seen only a few times. This CDR3 reads CASSIRGGAYNEQFF. Written as DNA, the CDR3 is TGTGCCAGTAGTATTCGCGGGGGGGCATACAATGAGCAGTTCTTC. The chain joins TRBV19 to TRBJ2-1; 9 bases match TRBD2. The CDR3 extends over 15 amino acids. The trim removed 3 bases at V and 4 bases at J, leaving 4 bases unmatched. Germline lookup yields CDR1 LNHDA and CDR2 SQIVND (reference sequence).

The chain recombines TRBV6-1 with TRBJ2-7; D is unresolved. The CDR3 runs 11 residues. The V end was cut by 7 bases, the J end by 2 bases, with 6 bases between. In germline, CDR1 is MNHNS, CDR2 SASEGT. This CDR3 is CASILTYEQYF. For the CDR3, the DNA is TGTGCCAGCATACTCACCTACGAGCAGTACTTC.

V and J are TRBV6-5 and TRBJ2-1; 11 bases are shared with TRBD2. The ends lost 2 bases at V and 7 bases at J; junction bases unmatched: 4. There are 15 residues in the CDR3. Germline CDR1 and CDR2: MNHEY and SVGAGI. The CDR3 sequence: CASSYRGLADNEQFF. CDR3 in DNA: TGTGCCAGCAGTTACCGGGGACTAGCGGATAATGAGCAGTTCTTC.

This clone was observed a few times. The chain employs TRBV5-1 and TRBJ2-7, with a tentative D call TRBD2 (6 bases). CDR1 is SGHRS, CDR2 YFSETQ, per germline. CDR3 size: 12 residues. Trimming took off 4 bases at V and 5 bases at J, with 10 bases between the two ends. The CDR3 is CASSPEGHEQYF. DNA of the CDR3: TGCGCCAGCAGCCCGGAGGGCCACGAGCAGTACTTC.

Only one count was recorded for this clone. The chain has TRBV7-8 and TRBJ2-7; possibly TRBD1 or TRBD2 for D (5 bases each). Germline CDR1 and CDR2: SGHVS and FQNEAQ. The CDR3 is made up of 13 amino acids. Trimming took 4 bases from V and 13 from J, leaving 20 bases between them. Here the CDR3 reads CASSSGPRMGPYF. CDR3 nucleotides: TGTGCCAGCAGCTCGGGACCGCGGATGGGTCCCTACTTC.

The chain has TRBV29-1 and TRBJ2-2, with D possibly matching TRBD2 (5 bases). V gave up 0 bases and J gave up 4 bases, with 12 bases separating them. The CDR3 is 15 residues long. CDR1 is SQVTM and CDR2 is ANQGSEA in the germline V gene. The CDR3 protein is CSVEDLGVGTGELFF. The CDR3 DNA sequence: TGCAGCGTTGAAGATCTCGGGGTAGGCACCGGGGAGCTGTTTTTT.

This clone has more than one count but fewer than ten. This chain connects TRBV27 to TRBJ1-3; weak D call: TRBD1 (6 bases). Per the germline V gene, CDR1 is MNHEY and CDR2 is SMNVEV (reference sequence). The CDR3 runs to 17 residues. V lost 3 bases to trimming and J lost 2 bases, with 17 bases between them. Here the CDR3 reads CASSLNRVGIPGNTIYF. CDR3 nucleotide sequence: TGTGCCAGCAGTTTGAACAGGGTAGGAATTCCTGGAAACACCATATATTTT.

This chain joins TRBV11-2 and TRBJ2-2; TRBD1 matches at 7 bases. This CDR3 has 16 residues. The germline V gene encodes CDR1 SGHAT and CDR2 FQNNGV. V dropped 1 base and J dropped 7; count of bases not matched to a gene: 9. CDR3 sequence: CASSLGPDRAGGELFF. Here the CDR3 DNA reads TGTGCCAGCAGCTTAGGCCCAGACAGGGCAGGCGGGGAGCTGTTTTTT.

The rearrangement joins TRBV5-1 to TRBJ2-5; TRBD1 might be the D (5 bases). CDR1 and CDR2 from the germline V gene are SGHRS and YFSETQ. The V end was cut by 3 bases, the J end by 5 bases, with 14 bases between. The CDR3 sequence is 14 residues long. CDR3 nucleotides: TGCGCCAGCAGCTCTTCACAGGTTAAGGAGACCCAGTACTTC. It yields the protein CASSSSQVKETQYF.

DNA for the CDR3: TGTGCCAGCAGCACCATGGAGCAGCCCCAGCATTTT. Translation gives CASSTMEQPQHF. This chain joins TRBV7-9 and TRBJ1-5; D is unresolved. The V and J ends lost 5 bases and 7 bases respectively, with 9 bases between them. The CDR3 has 12 amino acids. CDR1 SEHNR and CDR2 FQNEAQ come from the germline V gene (reference sequence).

This rearrangement joins TRBV7-9 to TRBJ1-5; maybe TRBD1 (6 bases). Germline V gene data show CDR1 as SEHNR and CDR2 as FQNEAQ (reference sequence). V shed 2 bases and J shed 0 bases, with 14 bases lying between them. The CDR3 runs 17 residues. The CDR3 loop reads CASSLIGGPDSNQPQHF. The CDR3 DNA reads TGTGCCAGCAGCTTAATAGGGGGTCCTGATAGCAATCAGCCCCAGCATTTT.

This clone has more than one count but fewer than ten. The rearrangement joins TRBV19 to TRBJ2-2, with TRBD2 matching 12 bases. Germline V lookup: CDR1 LNHDA, CDR2 SQIVND (reference sequence). V was clipped by 6 bases and J by 8 bases; unmatched bases: 10. The CDR3 is made up of 16 amino acids. The CDR3 DNA is TGTGCCAGTAGCCCACCGGGACTAGCGGGTCGGGGGGAGCTGTTTTTT. Its protein is CASSPPGLAGRGELFF. Based on the CDR3 plus reference TRBV19 and TRBJ2-2, the full variable domain is DGGITQSPKYLFRKEGQNVTLSCEQNLNHDAMYWYRQDPGQGLRLIYYSQIVNDFQKGDIAEGYSVSREKKESFPLTVTSAQKNPTAFYLCASSPPGLAGRGELFFGEGSRLTVL.